The clone carrying this T cell receptor beta chain has just a few counts. The source of the sample is a study of cytomegalovirus exposure and HLA in healthy donors. Germline CDR1 SGHVS, CDR2 FNYEAQ. This CDR3 has 18 amino acids. Losses at the gene ends were 3 bases for V and 4 bases for J; bases not matched to a gene: 8. The PCR had 60 Vbeta and 13 Jbeta primers. Assay: immunoSEQ multiplex PCR; the TCRdb copy retains only in-frame clones and omits some. The sample lists 100,000 to 150,000 clones; more than 60% were seen once. The V and J genes are TRBV7-6 and TRBJ2-2, with 13 positions matching TRBD2. Sequenced material: PBMCs. The receptor was derived from a woman aged 40-49 years in good health and CMV-seronegative. The CDR3 coding sequence is TGTGCCAGCAGCTTTGGGACTAGCGGGGAGTGGGGCACCGGGGAGCTGTTTTTT. It yields the protein CASSFGTSGEWGTGELFF.